This passage covers 19 T cell receptor beta chains from one sample sequenced in a study of CD8 T cells in Susac syndrome. The authors reverse transcribed roughly 0.5 to 1 ug RNA with random hexamers. Using its own MiXCR run on the immunoSEQ multiplex PCR reads, TCRdb lists one record per CDR3 protein. The sample has about 71,000 distinct CDR3 sequences, 96% seen once. The source material was CD4+ T cells from PBMCs. The receptors here all came from a human donor with multiple sclerosis.

This chain uses TRBV7-8 with TRBJ1-2; no clear D. V lost 9 bases and J lost 0, with 8 bases in between. The CDR3 has 12 amino acids. CDR1 is SGHVS and CDR2 is FQNEAQ in the germline V gene. As DNA, the CDR3 is TGTGCCAGTGGATCCACTAACTATGGCTACACCTTC. Protein: CASGSTNYGYTF.

The chain uses TRBV7-9 and TRBJ1-2; the D gene is possibly TRBD1 (5 bases). Germline assignment: CDR1 SEHNR and CDR2 FQNEAQ (reference sequence). The V end was cut by 5 bases, the J end by 0 bases, with 16 bases between. The CDR3 is made up of 16 amino acids. The CDR3 here is CASSGGWGSANYGYTF. The CDR3 DNA follows: TGTGCCAGCAGCGGGGGATGGGGGTCAGCTAACTATGGCTACACCTTC. Filled out from reference TRBV7-9 and TRBJ1-2, the complete variable domain reads DTGVSQNPRHKITKRGQNVTFRCDPISEHNRLYWYRQTLGQGPEFLTYFQNEAQLEKSRLLSDRFSAERPKGSFSTLEIQRTEQGDSAMYLCASSGGWGSANYGYTFGSGTRLTVV.

The count of this clonotype is one. The DNA of the CDR3 is TGTGCCTGGAGTTTGGAGAACGAGCAGTACTTC. Its protein is CAWSLENEQYF. This sequence joins TRBV30 and TRBJ2-7; D gene ambiguous. CDR1 and CDR2 from the germline V gene are GTSNPN and SVGIG (reference sequence). Between the trimmed V and J ends, which lost 2 bases and 5 bases, there was a span of 7 bases. The length of the CDR3 is 11 residues. Full variable domain (missing parts from reference TRBV30 and TRBJ2-7): SQTIHQWPATLVQPVGSPLSLECTVEGTSNPNLYWYRQAAGRGLQLLFYSVGIGQISSEVPQNLSASRPQDRQFILSSKKLLLSDSGFYLCAWSLENEQYFGPGTRLTVT.

The CDR3 reads CASSSRSSTDTQYF. CDR3 DNA: TGCGCCAGCAGCTCCAGGTCGAGCACAGATACGCAGTATTTT. The chain has TRBV5-1 and TRBJ2-3, with D uncertain. CDR1 SGHRS and CDR2 YFSETQ come from the germline V gene. Between the trimmed V and J ends, which lost 3 bases and 0 bases, there was a span of 8 bases. This CDR3 contains 14 residues.

This chain connects TRBV4-1 to TRBJ1-1; no clear D. Deletions cut 0 bases from V and 0 bases from J, with 5 bases between. CDR1 is MGHRA and CDR2 is YSYEKL in the germline V gene. The CDR3 consists of 14 residues. The CDR3 protein is CASSQDEVNTEAFF. Written as DNA, the CDR3 is TGCGCCAGCAGCCAAGACGAAGTGAACACTGAAGCTTTCTTT.

This clonotype was found once. The chain employs TRBV7-8 and TRBJ2-5, with TRBD2 matching over 13 bases. The J segment lost 7 bases and the V segment lost 5 bases, leaving 10 bases of the junction unmatched. Germline values: CDR1 SGHVS, CDR2 FQNEAQ. The CDR3 is 16 amino acids. CDR3: CASSPGLAGQVGTQYF. DNA of the CDR3: TGTGCCAGCAGCCCGGGACTAGCGGGACAGGTCGGGACCCAGTACTTC.

This clonotype was counted a few times. V is TRBV3-1 and J is TRBJ2-3, with unresolved D. Per germline, CDR1 LGHDT and CDR2 YNNKEL (reference sequence). The CDR3 runs to 14 residues. Trimming removed 0 bases from V and 6 bases from J, with 10 bases in between. The CDR3 DNA is TGTGCCAGCAGCCAAGATGGATCGAGGGATACGCAGTATTTT. This translates into CASSQDGSRDTQYF.

V usage is TRBV25-1 and J usage is TRBJ1-5; tentatively, D is TRBD1 (5 bases). CDR3 size: 14 residues. Trimming cost V 3 bases and J 4 bases, with 10 bases left between them. Germline CDR1 and CDR2: MGHDK and SYGVNS. The CDR3 bases are TGTGCCAGCAGTGACCAGGGTACGAATCAGCCCCAGCATTTT. It encodes CASSDQGTNQPQHF.

The rearrangement uses TRBV7-2 and TRBJ1-5; the D is unclear. The CDR3 contains 14 residues. Trimming left V 4 bases short and J 2 bases short, with 9 bases between. The germline CDR1 and CDR2 sequences are SGHTA and FQGNSA. For the CDR3, the DNA is TGTGCCAGCAGCTCTCATTCCGGCAATCAGCCCCAGCATTTT. Residues: CASSSHSGNQPQHF.

This clonotype was found a few times. The chain has TRBV7-9 and TRBJ1-1, with D hard to call. The V gene lost 6 bases and the J gene lost 4 bases, with 18 bases spanning the gap. Germline assignment: CDR1 SEHNR and CDR2 FQNEAQ (reference sequence). The CDR3 sequence is 15 residues long. CDR3 nucleotides: TGTGCCAGCAGTACCTCGTTCGTATATGGCACTGAAGCTTTCTTT. It translates to CASSTSFVYGTEAFF.

A few counts support this clonotype. The chain employs TRBV7-9 and TRBJ2-6; D not certain. The V gene lost 0 bases and the J gene lost 0 bases, with 9 bases spanning the gap. The V gene's germline CDR1 is SEHNR and CDR2 FQNEAQ (reference sequence). CDR3 size: 17 residues. The CDR3 loop reads CASSLALGFSGANVLTF. The CDR3 region has the DNA TGTGCCAGCAGCTTAGCGCTAGGATTCTCTGGGGCCAACGTCCTGACTTTC.

V usage is TRBV4-1 and J usage is TRBJ2-7, with 8 bases matching TRBD1. The CDR3 is 15 residues long. The V and J ends lost 0 bases and 4 bases, in that order; junction bases with no gene match: 5. CDR1 and CDR2 from the germline V gene are MGHRA and YSYEKL. CDR3 loop: CASSQEQGGEYEQYF. CDR3 coding DNA: TGCGCCAGCAGCCAAGAACAGGGGGGTGAATACGAGCAGTACTTC.

This clonotype has just one count. This chain uses TRBV6-5 with TRBJ1-1; 8 bases line up with TRBD1. V shed 5 bases and J 10 bases; nucleotides not matched to a gene: 3. CDR3 length: 11 residues. Germline V gives CDR1 MNHEY, CDR2 SVGAGI. The CDR3 reads CASSNDRGAFF. CDR3 coding DNA: TGTGCCAGCAGTAACGACAGGGGAGCTTTCTTT.

The chain links TRBV20-1 to TRBJ2-2; 10 bases fit TRBD1. Germline values: CDR1 DFQATT, CDR2 SNEGSKA (reference sequence). V lost 5 bases and J lost 5; bases outside the gene matches: 8. The CDR3 contains 15 residues. CDR3 residues: CSAFGGTGVTGELFF. The CDR3 coding sequence is TGCAGTGCTTTTGGCGGGACAGGGGTTACCGGGGAGCTGTTTTTT.

J is TRBJ1-5 and V is TRBV2; D gene uncertain. Germline V gene data show CDR1 as SNHLY and CDR2 as FYNNEI. V was shortened by 2 bases and J by 5 bases, with 4 bases between the two germline ends. This CDR3 is 12 amino acids long. The CDR3 nucleotides read TGTGCCAGCAGTGAACTGTATCAGCCCCAGCATTTT. Protein: CASSELYQPQHF. Full variable domain (rest looked up from reference TRBV2 and TRBJ1-5): EPEVTQTPSHQVTQMGQEVILRCVPISNHLYFYWYRQILGQKVEFLVSFYNNEISEKSEIFDDQFSVERPDGSNFTLKIRSTKLEDSAMYFCASSELYQPQHFGDGTRLSIL.

J is TRBJ2-7 and V is TRBV3-1, with D possibly being TRBD1 or TRBD2 (6 bases each). Germline V gene data show CDR1 as LGHDT and CDR2 as YNNKEL (reference sequence). Trimming cost V 1 base and J 4 bases, with 14 bases left between them. CDR3 length: 15 amino acids. The CDR3 region is CASSQALGGTYEQYF. The CDR3 DNA follows: TGTGCCAGCAGCCAAGCTCTGGGGGGCACGTACGAGCAGTACTTC.

The CDR3 bases are TGTGCCAGCGCCACAGGGGGCTATGGCTACACCTTC. It encodes CASATGGYGYTF. The chain uses TRBV19 and TRBJ1-2; 8 nucleotides agree with TRBD1. V trimming: 9 bases; J trimming: 4 bases; junction bases outside the gene matches: 4. This CDR3 comprises 12 residues. In germline, CDR1 is LNHDA, CDR2 SQIVND (reference sequence). The variable domain in full, with the rest retrieved from reference TRBV19 and TRBJ1-2, is DGGITQSPKYLFRKEGQNVTLSCEQNLNHDAMYWYRQDPGQGLRLIYYSQIVNDFQKGDIAEGYSVSREKKESFPLTVTSAQKNPTAFYLCASATGGYGYTFGSGTRLTVV.

This chain connects TRBV11-2 to TRBJ2-1; TRBD1 or TRBD2 may be the D gene (6 bases each). The CDR3 consists of 15 residues. Germline V gene data show CDR1 as SGHAT and CDR2 as FQNNGV. The ends were cut back, 5 bases at V and 2 bases at J, with 13 bases in the middle. As DNA, the CDR3 is TGTGCCAGCAGCACCACGGGGGACACCTACAATGAGCAGTTCTTC. This encodes CASSTTGDTYNEQFF.

V is TRBV7-9 and J is TRBJ1-6, with TRBD1 matching over 8 bases. Germline V CDR1 and CDR2: SEHNR, FQNEAQ (reference sequence). The V gene end was trimmed by 4 bases and the J gene end by 8 bases; junction bases not matched to a gene: 7. This CDR3 comprises 15 residues. As DNA, the CDR3 is TGTGCCAGCAGCTCTGGACAGGGAGACCATTCACCCCTCCACTTT. This codes for CASSSGQGDHSPLHF.